This T cell receptor beta chain was identified in a study of graft-versus-host responses after intestinal transplantation. To note about this clone: The target antigen is unknown.

Intraepithelial and lamina propria lymphocytes were freed from processed graft tissue. Study-wide findings and caveats: GvH clones detected in recipient marrow included some appearing first in ileum or blood.

Only in-frame clones appear in the TCRdb table, and some are missing; sequencing was by immunoSEQ multiplex PCR. The top ten hold roughly 17% of the sample, which has tens of thousands of clones, about 90% seen once. The CDR3 loop spans 16 amino acids. Germline lookup yields CDR1 SGHVS and CDR2 FNYEAQ. Trimming left V 5 bases short and J 1 base short, with 17 bases between. The receptor was derived from a human patient who received an intestinal transplant, so some T cells may come from the graft donor. The chain has TRBV7-6 and TRBJ1-1; possible D gene TRBD1, 5 bases. The material was ileum tissue, obtained approximately 200 days after intestinal transplant. The CDR3 DNA sequence: TGTGCCAGCAGCGCCGACAGCCTCAACGCGAACACTGAAGCTTTCTTT. The encoded protein is CASSADSLNANTEAFF.